This T cell receptor (beta chain) derives from a study of early T cells in non-severe SARS-CoV-2 infection. Study details: The study sequenced bulk RNA from unsorted whole blood, with chains unpaired.

Overall study results and limits: Using VDJdb, the matching emphasized anti-spike CD8 responses while missing private and CD4 specificities.

Trimming removed 3 bases from V and 2 bases from J, with 13 bases in between. Germline CDR1 and CDR2: SGHRS and YFSETQ. This CDR3 comprises 15 residues. As part of library construction, unique molecular identifiers were attached to individual cDNA molecules. TCRdb independently ran MiXCR on the 5' RACE reads; one entry per CDR3 protein. The sample holds about 86,000 distinct CDR3 sequences, around an eighth seen once. In regard to this clonotype: The antigen is unknown.

The receptor comes from an adult who was a healthcare worker with PCR-confirmed SARS-CoV-2 infection or an uninfected control (not recorded which). V usage is TRBV5-1 and J usage is TRBJ2-3; D possibly uses TRBD1 or TRBD2 (6 bases each). Sequences were obtained from whole blood. The chain's CDR3 is CASSWRDTDTDTQYF. CDR3 sequence (DNA): TGCGCCAGCAGCTGGCGGGACACGGACACAGATACGCAGTATTTT.